The sequence of this T cell receptor (beta chain) was determined in a study of T cell responses to AZD1222 COVID-19 vaccine (dated by TCRdb to about 2021). Regarding the study in general: AZD1222 recipients given second doses at about 4 weeks or at about 12 weeks were pooled, since spike-specific TCR depth and breadth were not found to differ between the two schedules. A total of 233 trial participants underwent TCR sequencing, of whom 207 had received two doses of AZD1222 and around 26 had received two doses of the MenACWY control vaccine. Enrollment into the trials was organized by age into subgroups of 18-55, 56-69 and 70-plus years, and those subgroups contained roughly 140, 27 and 60 TCR-sequenced participants, respectively. Study-wide findings and limitations: Because no samples from the day 14 peak response were available, repertoires could be characterized only after the peak T cell response. The whole spike protein was spanned by vaccine-associated CD4 TCRs, and dominant responses were seen in regions 160-218 and 743-854. The 56-69-year group was small, and its depth increase did not reach significance, likely because of low power. Participants were mostly white British and included more females than males, and it was suggested by the authors that clonal diversity may have been underestimated. After two AZD1222 doses, both the breadth and the depth of spike-specific TCRs were significantly higher than at day 0 and than in MenACWY recipients. Conclusions about previously exposed vaccinees were limited because only six or seven AZD1222 recipients were SARS-CoV-2 seropositive at baseline. Reportedly, close to half of the unique spike-specific TCRs recognized epitopes lying outside the regions that are mutated in the B.1.351 and B.1.1.7 variants.

Comment on this clone: Its target antigen remains unknown. No quality values exist for individual bases; no much larger clone is one base distant.

In light of the paper, this sample's time point label describes: baseline before first vaccination. Samples from vaccinated people were obtained from the UK trials COV001 and COV002, which included a single-blind randomized controlled phase 2/3 trial of AZD1222 (ChAdOx1 nCoV-19) in healthy adults. For TCRbeta chain sequencing, PBMC samples were collected from trial participants at day 0 and at day 28 after the second dose. The CDR3 regions of human TCRbeta chains were analyzed by immunosequencing. The study's own analysis went as follows. TCRs in the repertoires were compared against a reference library of SARS-CoV-2-specific TCRs that had been generated with the MIRA antigen-specificity platform. Breadth was defined as the fraction of unique TCRs that were SARS-CoV-2-associated, and depth was defined as the fraction of total T cells that were SARS-CoV-2-associated. Using the MIRA data, each spike-specific TCR was mapped to the spike region that the TCR reacts to and placed in a CD4 or CD8 class. Log10-transformed breadth and depth values were compared by one-way ANOVA with Sidak's multiple comparisons tests. The clones in this table, taken by TCRdb from immuneACCESS, are in-frame only. Not every clone is retained; where verified, under half of the shortfall comes from an unresolved V gene, and the cause of the rest is unknown. V and J calls plus clone size are reproduced from that table; the DNA served to infer D and trimming. A total of around 160,000 clones appear in this sample, roughly 90% of them only once. The ten biggest clones cover over 4.5% of the sample.

Including the terminal cysteine and phenylalanine, the CDR3 comprises 15 residues. Just the 45-base CDR3 DNA is kept, in frame starting at base 1. The germline V gene (reference sequence) specifies SGHNT as CDR1 and YYREEE as CDR2. The germline V end is reduced by 4 bases and the J end by 1 base; junction bases left unmatched: 5. This TCR was sampled from an adult in good health. The rearrangement combines TRBV5-4 with TRBJ2-3; 8 bases in the middle match TRBD2. Sequenced here: peripheral blood, sampled on day 0 of AZD1222 vaccination. At the DNA level, the sequence is TGTGCCAGCAGCCCTTTAGCGGGGCGCACAGATACGCAGTATTTT. This encodes CASSPLAGRTDTQYF.